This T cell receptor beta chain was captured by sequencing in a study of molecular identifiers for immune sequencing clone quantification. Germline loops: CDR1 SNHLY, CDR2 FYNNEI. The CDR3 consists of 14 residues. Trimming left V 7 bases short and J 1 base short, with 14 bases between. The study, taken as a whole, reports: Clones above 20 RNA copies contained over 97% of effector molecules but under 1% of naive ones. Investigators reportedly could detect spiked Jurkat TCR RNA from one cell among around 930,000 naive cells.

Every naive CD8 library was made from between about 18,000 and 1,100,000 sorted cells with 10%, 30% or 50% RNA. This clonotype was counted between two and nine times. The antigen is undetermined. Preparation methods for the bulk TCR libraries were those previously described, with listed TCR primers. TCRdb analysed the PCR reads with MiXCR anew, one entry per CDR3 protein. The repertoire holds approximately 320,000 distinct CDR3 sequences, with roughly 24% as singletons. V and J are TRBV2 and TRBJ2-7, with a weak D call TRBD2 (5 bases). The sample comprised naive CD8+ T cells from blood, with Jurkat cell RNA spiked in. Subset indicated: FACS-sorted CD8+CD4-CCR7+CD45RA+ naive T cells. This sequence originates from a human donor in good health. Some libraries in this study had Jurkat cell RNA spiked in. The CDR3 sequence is CASIEGTGSYEQYF. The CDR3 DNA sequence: TGTGCCAGCATCGAAGGAACGGGGTCCTACGAGCAGTACTTC.